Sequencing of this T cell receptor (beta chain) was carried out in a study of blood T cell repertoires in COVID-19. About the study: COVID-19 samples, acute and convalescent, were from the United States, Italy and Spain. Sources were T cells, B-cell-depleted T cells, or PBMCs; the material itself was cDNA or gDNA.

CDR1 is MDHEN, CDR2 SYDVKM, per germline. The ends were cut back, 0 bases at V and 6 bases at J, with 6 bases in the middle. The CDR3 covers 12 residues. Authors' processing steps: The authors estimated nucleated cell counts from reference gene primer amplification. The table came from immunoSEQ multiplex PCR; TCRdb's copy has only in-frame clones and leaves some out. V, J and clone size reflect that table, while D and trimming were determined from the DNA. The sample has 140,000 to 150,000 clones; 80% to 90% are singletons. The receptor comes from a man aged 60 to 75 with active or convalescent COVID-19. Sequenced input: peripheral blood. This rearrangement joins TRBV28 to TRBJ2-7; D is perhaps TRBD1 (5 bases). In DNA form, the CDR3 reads TGTGCCAGCAGTTTATGGCAGGGCGAGCAGTACTTC. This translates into CASSLWQGEQYF. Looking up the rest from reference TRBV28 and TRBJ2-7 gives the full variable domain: DVKVTQSSRYLVKRTGEKVFLECVQDMDHENMFWYRQDPGLGLRLIYFSYDVKMKEKGDIPEGYSVSREKKERFSLILESASTNQTSMYLCASSLWQGEQYFGPGTRLTVT.